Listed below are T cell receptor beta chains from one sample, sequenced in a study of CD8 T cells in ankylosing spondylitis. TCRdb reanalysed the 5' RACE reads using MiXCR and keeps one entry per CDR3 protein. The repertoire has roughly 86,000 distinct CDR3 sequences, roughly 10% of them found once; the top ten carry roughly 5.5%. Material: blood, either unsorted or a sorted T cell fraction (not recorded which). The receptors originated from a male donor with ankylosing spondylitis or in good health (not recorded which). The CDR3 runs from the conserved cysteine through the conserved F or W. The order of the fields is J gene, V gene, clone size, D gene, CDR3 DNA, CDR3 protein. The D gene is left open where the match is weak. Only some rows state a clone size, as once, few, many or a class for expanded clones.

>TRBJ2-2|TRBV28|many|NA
TGTGCCAGCAGCCTATCCTTGGGACAGAACACCGGGGAGCTGTTTTTT
CASSLSLGQNTGELFF
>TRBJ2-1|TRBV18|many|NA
TGTGCCAGCTCACCACCAACACGAGGGGGGGATTGGAATGAGCAGTTCTTC
CASSPPTRGGDWNEQFF
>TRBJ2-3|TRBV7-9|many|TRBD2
TGTGCCAGCAGCTTAGCGGGAGGGAGAGATACGCAGTATTTT
CASSLAGGRDTQYF
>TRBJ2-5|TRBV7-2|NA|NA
TGTGCCAGCAGCTTAATATTGACGGGGACCAAAGAGACCCAGTACTTC
CASSLILTGTKETQYF
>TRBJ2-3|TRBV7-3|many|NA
TGTGCCAGCAGCTTAGCTGGTCGCACAGATACGCAGTATTTT
CASSLAGRTDTQYF
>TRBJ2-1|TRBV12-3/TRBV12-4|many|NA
TGTGCCAGCAGTTCCCAGGGGAGGGATATTAGCTCCTACAATGAGCAGTTCTTC
CASSSQGRDISSYNEQFF
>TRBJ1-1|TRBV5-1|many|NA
TGCGCCAGCAGCGGAAGGGGCGCGGGTTCTGCGAACACTGAAGCTTTCTTT
CASSGRGAGSANTEAFF
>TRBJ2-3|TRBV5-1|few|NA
TGCGCCAGCAGCTTGGGGCAGAGAGACGCAGATACGCAGTATTTT
CASSLGQRDADTQYF
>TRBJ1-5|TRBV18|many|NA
TGTGCCAGCTCACCAACCCGGGGTGAGCCCCAGCATTTT
CASSPTRGEPQHF
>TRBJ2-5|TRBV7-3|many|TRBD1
TGTGCCAGCAGCTTGGGCCAAGGGGGCGCGAATCTAGAGGAGACCCAGTACTTC
CASSLGQGGANLEETQYF
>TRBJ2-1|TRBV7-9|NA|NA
TGTGCCAGCAGCCGAGAGACGGGGGAGCAGTTCTTC
CASSRETGEQFF
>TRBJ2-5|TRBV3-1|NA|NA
TGTGCCAGCAGCCAAGGGGGAGAAAAGACCCAGTACTTC
CASSQGGEKTQYF
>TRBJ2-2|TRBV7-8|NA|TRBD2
TGTGCCAGCAGCCATACTAGCGGGGGAAACACCGGGGAGCTGTTTTTT
CASSHTSGGNTGELFF
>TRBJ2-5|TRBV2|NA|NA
TGTGCCAGCAGATCACATCAAGAGACCCAGTACTTC
CASRSHQETQYF
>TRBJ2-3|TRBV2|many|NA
TGTGCCAGCATGCGGGCTAACAGCGAATTCACAGATACGCAGTATTTT
CASMRANSEFTDTQYF
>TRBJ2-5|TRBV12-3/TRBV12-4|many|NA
TGTGCCAGCAGTGCTTCCCGGGACCGAGAGACCCAGTACTTC
CASSASRDRETQYF
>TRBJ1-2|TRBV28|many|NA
TGTGCCAGCCAAACAAATGGGTATGGCTACACCTTC
CASQTNGYGYTF
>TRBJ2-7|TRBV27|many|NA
TGTGCCAGCAGTTCTAGCTTCGAGCAGTACTTC
CASSSSFEQYF
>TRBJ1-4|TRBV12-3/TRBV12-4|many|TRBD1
TGTGCCAGCAGTTTTAGGGGAGGGCAGGGGGACGAAAAACTGTTTTTT
CASSFRGGQGDEKLFF
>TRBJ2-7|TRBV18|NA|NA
TGTGCCAGCTCACCAAAGGGTGATCAGTACGAGCAGTACTTC
CASSPKGDQYEQYF
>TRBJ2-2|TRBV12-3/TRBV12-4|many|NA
TGTGCCAGCAGTTTTCAGATGAACACCGGGGAGCTGTTTTTT
CASSFQMNTGELFF
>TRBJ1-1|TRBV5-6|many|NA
TGTGCCAGCAGCTTGAACCTAGGGAACACTGAAGCTTTCTTT
CASSLNLGNTEAFF
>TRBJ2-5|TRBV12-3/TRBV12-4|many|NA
TGTGCCAGCAGCCCGACAGTCCAAGAGACCCAGTACTTC
CASSPTVQETQYF
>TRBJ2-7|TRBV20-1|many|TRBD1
TGCAGTGCTAGAGCCGACAGGGGCTCCTACGAGCAGTACTTC
CSARADRGSYEQYF
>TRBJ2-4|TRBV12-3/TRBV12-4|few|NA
TGTGCCAGCAGTTCGGAGGGGTCACTAACGTCCATTCAGTACTTC
CASSSEGSLTSIQYF
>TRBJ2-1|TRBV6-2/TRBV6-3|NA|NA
TGTGCCAGCAGTCCCTTTTCAATCTGGACGTACAATGAGCAGTTCTTC
CASSPFSIWTYNEQFF
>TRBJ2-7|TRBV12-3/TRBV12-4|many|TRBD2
TGTGCCAGCAGCCCTCGGGTAGCGGGGGGCTACGAGCAGTACTTC
CASSPRVAGGYEQYF
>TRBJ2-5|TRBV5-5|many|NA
TGTGCCAGCAGCTACTCGACAGGGAGGGAGACCCAGTACTTC
CASSYSTGRETQYF
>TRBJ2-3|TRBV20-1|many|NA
TGCAGTGCCGAAGACCCCCGCCGCATAACAGATACGCAGTATTTT
CSAEDPRRITDTQYF
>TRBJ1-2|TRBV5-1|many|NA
TGCGCCAGCAGCTTAAGGGGCCCGAGCTATGGCTACACCTTC
CASSLRGPSYGYTF
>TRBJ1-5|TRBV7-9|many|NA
TGTGCCAGCAGCTTAGGGGACGCCCGCAATCAGCCCCAGCATTTT
CASSLGDARNQPQHF
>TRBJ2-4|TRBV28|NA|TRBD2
TGTGCCAGCAGTTCCGCGGGGGGACGAAAAAACATTCAGTACTTC
CASSSAGGRKNIQYF
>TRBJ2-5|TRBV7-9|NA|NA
TGTGCCAGCAGCTTCGATGGTGTGGAGACCCAGTACTTC
CASSFDGVETQYF
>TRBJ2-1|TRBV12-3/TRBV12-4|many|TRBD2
TGTGCCAGCGTAGGGGACTATACTTACAATGAGCAGTTCTTC
CASVGDYTYNEQFF
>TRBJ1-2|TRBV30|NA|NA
TGTGCCTGGAGTGTGGGTCAGCACTATGGCTACACCTTC
CAWSVGQHYGYTF
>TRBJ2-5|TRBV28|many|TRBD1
TGTGCCATCAGTTTAATCCCGACAGGGGAGGAGACCCAGTACTTC
CAISLIPTGEETQYF
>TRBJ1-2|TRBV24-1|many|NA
TGTGCCACCAGTGATTTGTACAGATATGGCTACACCTTC
CATSDLYRYGYTF
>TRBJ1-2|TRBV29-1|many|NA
TGCAGCGTTGAGAGATGGGGATCGGCTGGCTACACCTTC
CSVERWGSAGYTF
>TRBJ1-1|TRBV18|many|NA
TGTGCCAGCTCACCCAACACCAACGAAGCTTTCTTT
CASSPNTNEAFF
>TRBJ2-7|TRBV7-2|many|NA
TGTGCCAGCAGCCAGGGTCGGGAGACCTACGAGCAGTACTTC
CASSQGRETYEQYF
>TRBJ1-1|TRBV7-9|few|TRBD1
TGTGCCAGCAGCCGATCGGGACAGGGGTCCGCTTTCTTT
CASSRSGQGSAFF
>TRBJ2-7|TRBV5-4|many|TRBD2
TGTGCCAGCAGCTTGACTAGCGGGGCTTTCTACGAGCAGTACTTC
CASSLTSGAFYEQYF
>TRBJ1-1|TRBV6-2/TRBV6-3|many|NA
TGTGCCAGCAGCGACGGTGCCAGGGGAAGGACTGAAGCTTTCTTT
CASSDGARGRTEAFF
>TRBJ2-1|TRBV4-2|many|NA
TGTGCCAGCAGCCAAGACCGATCGTCCGATGAGCAGTTCTTC
CASSQDRSSDEQFF
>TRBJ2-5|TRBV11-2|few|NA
TGTGCCAGCGGCAAGACCGACTACAAGGGGGAGACCCAGTACTTC
CASGKTDYKGETQYF
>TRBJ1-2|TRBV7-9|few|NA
TGTGCCAGCACCTCGATCGGGTGGACAAGTGATCTTAATGGCTACACCTTC
CASTSIGWTSDLNGYTF
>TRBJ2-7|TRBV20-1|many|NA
TGCAGTGCTACGAGGACTAACTCCTACGAGCAGTACTTC
CSATRTNSYEQYF
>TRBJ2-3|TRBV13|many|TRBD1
TGTGCCAGCAGCTTAGACCAGGGGGCCGCGGGAGATACGCAGTATTTT
CASSLDQGAAGDTQYF
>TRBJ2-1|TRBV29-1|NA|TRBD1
TGCAGCGTTGGTGGATTGGACAGGGGCAACAATGAGCAGTTCTTC
CSVGGLDRGNNEQFF
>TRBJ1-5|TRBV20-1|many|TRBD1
TGCAGTGCAACCGGGACAGGGGGCAATCAGCCCCAGCATTTT
CSATGTGGNQPQHF
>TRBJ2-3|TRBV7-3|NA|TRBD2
TGTGCCAGCAGCTCGGGACTAGCGGGGTCTGCAGATACGCAGTATTTT
CASSSGLAGSADTQYF
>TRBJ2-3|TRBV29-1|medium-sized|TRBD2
TGCAGCGTTGTTTCTCTTTTAGGGACTAGCGACCTGGGAGGCACAGATACGCAGTATTTT
CSVVSLLGTSDLGGTDTQYF
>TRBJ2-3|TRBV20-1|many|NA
TGCAGTCCTACCTTTAAAGCCGAGACTTACACAGATACGCAGTATTTT
CSPTFKAETYTDTQYF
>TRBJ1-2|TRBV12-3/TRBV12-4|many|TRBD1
TGTGCCAGCAACCGGGACAGCGACTATGGCTACACCTTC
CASNRDSDYGYTF
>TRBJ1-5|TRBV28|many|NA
TGTGCCAGCAGCAAGGGGGGATCTGGCCATCAGCCCCAGCATTTT
CASSKGGSGHQPQHF
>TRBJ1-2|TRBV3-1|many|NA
TGTGCCAGCAGCCTGGCGGTGGGGAATGGCTACACCTTC
CASSLAVGNGYTF